This record looks at one TCR beta chain sequence and its context. Its antigen is currently unknown. Data came from immunoSEQ multiplex PCR; TCRdb stores just in-frame clones and leaves some out. Here the sample spans under 150,000 clones, 80% to 95% being singletons. The data were taken from a study of T cell responses to AZD1222 COVID-19 vaccine. Study-level results: Clonal diversity was possibly underestimated, and the donors were mostly white British, with more females.

The J segment lost 3 bases and the V segment lost 5 bases, leaving 4 bases of the junction unmatched. Germline V gene data show CDR1 as SGHNT and CDR2 as YENEEA. CDR3 length equals 16 residues. The V and J genes are TRBV11-3 and TRBJ2-3; TRBD2 matches at 14 bases. The origin of this receptor is an adult who received the AZD1222 COVID-19 vaccine. Sequences were derived from peripheral blood, sampled 28 days after the second AZD1222 dose. CDR3 amino acids: CASSRGTSGRTDTQYF. The CDR3 DNA is TGTGCCAGCAGCCGCGGGACTAGCGGGAGAACAGATACGCAGTATTTT.